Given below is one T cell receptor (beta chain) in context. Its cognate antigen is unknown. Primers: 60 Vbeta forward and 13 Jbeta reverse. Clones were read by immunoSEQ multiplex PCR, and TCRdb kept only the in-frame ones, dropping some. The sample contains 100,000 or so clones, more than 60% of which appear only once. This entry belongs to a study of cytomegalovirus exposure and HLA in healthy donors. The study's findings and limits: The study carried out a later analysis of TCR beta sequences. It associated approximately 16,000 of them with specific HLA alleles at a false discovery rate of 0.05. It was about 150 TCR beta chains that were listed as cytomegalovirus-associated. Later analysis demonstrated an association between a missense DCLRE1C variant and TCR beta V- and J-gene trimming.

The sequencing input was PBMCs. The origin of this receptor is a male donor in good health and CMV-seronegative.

The CDR3 here is CASSRGGGLFYEQYF. In DNA, the CDR3 is TGTGCCAGCAGCCGAGGGGGGGGTTTGTTCTACGAGCAGTACTTC. The chain carries TRBV11-1 and TRBJ2-7, with a tentative D call TRBD2 (7 bases). V lost 5 bases and J lost 3, with 17 bases in between. Germline V gene lookup returns CDR1 SGHAT and CDR2 FQDESV (reference sequence). The CDR3 runs 15 residues. The full variable domain, rest sourced from reference TRBV11-1 and TRBJ2-7, is EAEVAQSPRYKITEKSQAVAFWCDPISGHATLYWYRQILGQGPELLVQFQDESVVDDSQLPKDRFSAERLKGVDSTLKIQPAELGDSAMYLCASSRGGGLFYEQYFGPGTRLTVT.